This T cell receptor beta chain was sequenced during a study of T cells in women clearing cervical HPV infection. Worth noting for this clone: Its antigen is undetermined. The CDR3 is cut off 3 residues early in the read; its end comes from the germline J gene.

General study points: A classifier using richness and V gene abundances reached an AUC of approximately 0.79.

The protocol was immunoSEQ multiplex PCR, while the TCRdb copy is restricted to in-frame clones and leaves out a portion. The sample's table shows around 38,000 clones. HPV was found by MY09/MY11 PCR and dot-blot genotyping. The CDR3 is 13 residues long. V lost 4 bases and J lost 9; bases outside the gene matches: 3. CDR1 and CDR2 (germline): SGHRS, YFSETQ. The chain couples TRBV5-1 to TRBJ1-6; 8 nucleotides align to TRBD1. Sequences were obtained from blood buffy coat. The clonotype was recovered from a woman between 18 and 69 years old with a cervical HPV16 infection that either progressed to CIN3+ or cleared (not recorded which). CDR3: CASSEGQGSPLHF. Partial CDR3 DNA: TGCGCCAGCAGCGAAGGACAGGGTTCACCC.